What follows describes a single TCR beta chain. The antigen remains undetermined. The data were produced by immunoSEQ multiplex PCR, yet TCRdb's version contains in-frame clones alone and is incomplete. The repertoire holds a few million clones, with around 94% as singletons. These data come from a study of shared clonotypes between healthy human individuals. Deletions cut 10 bases from V and 13 bases from J, with 22 bases between. This CDR3 comprises 13 residues. Looked up from germline, CDR1 is MNHNS and CDR2 is SASEGT. Study outcomes and limitations: Compared with clonotypes that all four donors shared, non-shared clonotypes had lower generation probabilities.

The chain couples TRBV6-1 to TRBJ1-4; D not resolved. Sample: naive CD4+ T cells sorted from blood. Subset defined: CD45RA+ positively selected. The receptor was derived from a man between 18 and 29 years old in good health. The DNA of the CDR3 is TGTGCCACCGCCTTTGAAGACAAATTGAGACTGTTTTTT. Amino acids: CATAFEDKLRLFF.